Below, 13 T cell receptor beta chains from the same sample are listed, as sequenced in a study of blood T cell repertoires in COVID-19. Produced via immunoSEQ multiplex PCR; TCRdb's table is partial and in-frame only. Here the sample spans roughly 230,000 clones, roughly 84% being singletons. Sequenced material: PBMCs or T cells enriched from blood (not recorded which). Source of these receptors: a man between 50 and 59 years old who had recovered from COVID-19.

CDR3 sequence (DNA): TGTGCCAGCAGATTACAGGGGGCGGCCTACGAGCAGTACTTC. Its translation: CASRLQGAAYEQYF. The V call is TRBV5-4, the J call TRBJ2-7; 9 bases align to TRBD1. V trimming: 5 bases; J trimming: 2 bases; junction bases outside the gene matches: 5. There are 14 residues in the CDR3. Germline V gene data show CDR1 as SGHNT and CDR2 as YYREEE (reference sequence).

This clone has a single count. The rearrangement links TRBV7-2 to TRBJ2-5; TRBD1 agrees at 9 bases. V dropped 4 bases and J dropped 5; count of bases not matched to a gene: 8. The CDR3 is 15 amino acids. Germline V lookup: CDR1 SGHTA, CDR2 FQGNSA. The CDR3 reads CASSSGQGRGETQYF. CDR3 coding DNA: TGTGCCAGCAGCTCGGGACAGGGTCGTGGGGAGACCCAGTACTTC. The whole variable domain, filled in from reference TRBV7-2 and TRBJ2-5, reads GAGVSQSPSNKVTEKGKDVELRCDPISGHTALYWYRQSLGQGLEFLIYFQGNSAPDKSGLPSDRFSAERTGGSVSTLTIQRTQQEDSAVYLCASSSGQGRGETQYFGPGTRLLVL.

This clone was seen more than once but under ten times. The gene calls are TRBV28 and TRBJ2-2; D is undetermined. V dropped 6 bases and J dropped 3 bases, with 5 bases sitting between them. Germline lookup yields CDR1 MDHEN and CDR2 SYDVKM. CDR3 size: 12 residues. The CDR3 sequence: CASRRYTGELFF. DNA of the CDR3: TGTGCCAGCAGGAGGTACACCGGGGAGCTGTTTTTT.

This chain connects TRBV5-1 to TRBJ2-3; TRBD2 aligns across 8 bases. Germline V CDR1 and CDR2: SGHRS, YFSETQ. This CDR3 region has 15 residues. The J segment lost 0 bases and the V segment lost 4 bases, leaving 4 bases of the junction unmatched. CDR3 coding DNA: TGCGCCAGCAGCCCCCAGCGGGGGAGCACAGATACGCAGTATTTT. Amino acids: CASSPQRGSTDTQYF.

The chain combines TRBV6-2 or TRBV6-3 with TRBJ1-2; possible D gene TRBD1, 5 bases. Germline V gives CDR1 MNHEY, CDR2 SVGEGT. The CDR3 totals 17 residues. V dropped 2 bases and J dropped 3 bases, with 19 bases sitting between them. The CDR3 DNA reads TGTGCCAGCAGTTACCTTGGGACTGCCCAGAGGTACTATGGCTACACCTTC. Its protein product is CASSYLGTAQRYYGYTF.

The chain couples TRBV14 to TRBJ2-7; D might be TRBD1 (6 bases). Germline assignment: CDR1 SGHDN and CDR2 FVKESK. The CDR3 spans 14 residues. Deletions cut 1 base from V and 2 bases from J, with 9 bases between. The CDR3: CASSQGNRAYEQYF. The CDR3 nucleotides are TGTGCCAGCAGCCAAGGTAACAGGGCCTACGAGCAGTACTTC.

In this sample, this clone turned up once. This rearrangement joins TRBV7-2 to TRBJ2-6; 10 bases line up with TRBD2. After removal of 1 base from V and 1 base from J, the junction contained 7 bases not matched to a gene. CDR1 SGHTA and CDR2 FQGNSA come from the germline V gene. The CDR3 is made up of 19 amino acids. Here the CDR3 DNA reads TGTGCCAGCAGCTTAGAGAGGCTAGCGGGAGTGTCTGGGGCCAACGTCCTGACTTTC. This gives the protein CASSLERLAGVSGANVLTF.

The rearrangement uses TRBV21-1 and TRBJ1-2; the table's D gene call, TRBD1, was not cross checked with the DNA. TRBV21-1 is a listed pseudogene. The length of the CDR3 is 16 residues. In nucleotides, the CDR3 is TGTGCCAGCAGCAAAGGGACAGACTCAGCTAACTATGGCTACACCTTC. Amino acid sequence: CASSKGTDSANYGYTF.

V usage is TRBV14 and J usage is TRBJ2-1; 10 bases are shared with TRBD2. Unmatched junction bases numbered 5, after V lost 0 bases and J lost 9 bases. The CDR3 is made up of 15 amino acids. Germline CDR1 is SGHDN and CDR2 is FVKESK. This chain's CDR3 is CASSQDSGGRGEQFF. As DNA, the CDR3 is TGTGCCAGCAGCCAAGATAGCGGGGGGAGGGGTGAGCAGTTCTTC.

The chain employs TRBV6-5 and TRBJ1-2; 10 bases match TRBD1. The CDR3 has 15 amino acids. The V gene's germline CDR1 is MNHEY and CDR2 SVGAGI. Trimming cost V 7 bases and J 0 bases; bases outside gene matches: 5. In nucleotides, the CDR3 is TGTGCCAGCAAAGGGACAGGGGCCCCTAACTATGGCTACACCTTC. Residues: CASKGTGAPNYGYTF.

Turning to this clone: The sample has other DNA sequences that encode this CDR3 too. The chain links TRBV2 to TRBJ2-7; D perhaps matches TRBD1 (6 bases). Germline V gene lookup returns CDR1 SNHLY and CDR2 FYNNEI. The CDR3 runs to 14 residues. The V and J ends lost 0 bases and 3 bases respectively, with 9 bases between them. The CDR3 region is CASSEALQGYEQYF. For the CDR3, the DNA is TGTGCCAGCAGTGAAGCTTTACAGGGCTACGAGCAGTACTTC.

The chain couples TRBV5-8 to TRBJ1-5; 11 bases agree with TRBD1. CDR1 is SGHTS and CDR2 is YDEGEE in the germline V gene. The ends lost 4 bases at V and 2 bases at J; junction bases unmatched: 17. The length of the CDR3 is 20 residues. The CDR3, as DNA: TGTGCCAGCAGCCAGGCCGGGACAGGGGGTTTCTGGCAGGGCAATCAGCCCCAGCATTTT. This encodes CASSQAGTGGFWQGNQPQHF.

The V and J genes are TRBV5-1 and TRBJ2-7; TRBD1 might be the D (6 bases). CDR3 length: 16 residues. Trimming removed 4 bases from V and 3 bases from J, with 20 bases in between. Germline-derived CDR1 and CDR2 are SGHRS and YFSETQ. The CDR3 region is CASSPWTDTSYYEQYF. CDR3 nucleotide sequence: TGCGCCAGCAGCCCATGGACAGATACCTCCTACTACGAGCAGTACTTC. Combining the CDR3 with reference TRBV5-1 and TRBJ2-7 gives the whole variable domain KAGVTQTPRYLIKTRGQQVTLSCSPISGHRSVSWYQQTPGQGLQFLFEYFSETQRNKGNFPGRFSGRQFSNSRSEMNVSTLELGDSALYLCASSPWTDTSYYEQYFGPGTRLTVT.